These 16 T cell receptor beta chains came from one sample sequenced in a study of glioma-infiltrating T cells. TCR alpha and beta CDR3 regions were amplified from RNA using iRepertoire nested multiplex PCR. From the multiplex PCR reads, TCRdb called clonotypes with MiXCR, one entry per CDR3 protein. The repertoire holds 160,000 or so distinct CDR3 sequences, with about 40% as singletons. The sequencing input was glioma tissue, nonneoplastic brain tissue, or PBMCs (not recorded which). These TCRs come from a human donor with low-grade glioma or glioblastoma, undergoing nonglioma brain surgery, or in good health (not recorded which).

This clonotype was counted ten times or more. V usage is TRBV2 and J usage is TRBJ1-5; 7 nucleotides agree with TRBD1. Germline V CDR1 and CDR2: SNHLY, FYNNEI. The junction had 0 bases not matched to a gene; V was cut back by 6 bases and J by 4 bases. There are 12 residues in the CDR3. CDR3 residues: CASRQGNQPQHF. The CDR3 DNA reads as TGTGCCAGCAGACAGGGGAATCAGCCCCAGCATTTT.

Concerning this clonotype itself: Likely a read error: the CDR3 ends without its conserved phenylalanine or tryptophan. J is TRBJ2-3 and V is TRBV28; TRBD1 is a possible D gene (5 bases). V gave up 9 bases and J gave up 0 bases, with 10 bases separating them. From germline, CDR1 is MDHEN and CDR2 SYDVKM. This CDR3 spans 13 amino acids. Here the CDR3 DNA reads TGTGCCAGTCAACAGGTTAGCACAGATACGCAGTATTCT. Residues: CASQQVSTDTQYS.

This clonotype came up a few times. J is TRBJ2-7 and V is TRBV7-9; unclear D gene. Germline CDR1 is SEHNR and CDR2 is FQNEAQ (reference sequence). This CDR3 has 13 amino acids. Deletions cut 1 base from V and 9 bases from J, with 13 bases between. CDR3 in DNA: TGTGCCAGCAGCTTAGGCTCGGGCAGACCGCAGTACTTC. It yields the protein CASSLGSGRPQYF.

Points on this clonotype: A much larger clone differs by one base, so this may be a read error. The chain joins TRBV27 to TRBJ2-2; D might be TRBD1 (6 bases). This CDR3 is 15 amino acids long. Germline lookup yields CDR1 MNHEY and CDR2 SMNVEV (reference sequence). V was pared by 5 bases and J by 3 bases, with 13 bases between. The CDR3 DNA reads TGTGCCAGCAGTACCAGGACAGCAGACACCGGGGAGCTGTTTTTT. Translating it yields CASSTRTADTGELFF.

CDR3 bases: TGTGCCAGCAGTTCCCCCAGGGGCGAGCAGTACTTC. Translated: CASSSPRGEQYF. This rearrangement joins TRBV12-3 or TRBV12-4 to TRBJ2-7, with a tentative D call TRBD1 (6 bases). The length of the CDR3 is 12 residues. Trimming took off 4 bases at V and 6 bases at J, with 10 bases between the two ends.

This clonotype was found many times. The chain couples TRBV2 to TRBJ2-3; TRBD2 matches 9 bases. V gave up 8 bases and J gave up 4 bases; unmatched junction bases: 7. The V gene's germline CDR1 is SNHLY and CDR2 FYNNEI. This CDR3 comprises 14 residues. The CDR3 nucleotides are TGTGCCAGCGGGGGGCTAGCGGGACCAGATACGCAGTATTTT. This encodes CASGGLAGPDTQYF.

In this sample, this clonotype turned up many times. This sequence joins TRBV28 and TRBJ1-4; no reliable D call. Germline CDR1 MDHEN, CDR2 SYDVKM. V was cut by 7 bases and J by 4 bases, with 22 bases left in between. CDR3 length: 17 residues. The DNA for the CDR3 is TGTGCCAGCAATCACCGCCTGGTCGGGCAGGTTAATGAAAAACTGTTTTTT. Translated: CASNHRLVGQVNEKLFF.

Regarding this clonotype: A read error may explain this, as a much larger clone is one base away. The rearrangement uses TRBV20-1 and TRBJ2-1; a weak D match, TRBD1 (6 bases). Per germline, CDR1 DFQATT and CDR2 SNEGSKA (reference sequence). The CDR3 length is 14 residues. The CDR3: CSQNKGVRYNEEFF. CDR3 sequence (DNA): TGCAGCCAGAATAAGGGGGTCCGCTACAATGAGGAGTTCTTC.

This clonotype was found many times. V gene TRBV19 combines with J gene TRBJ1-5, with D maybe TRBD1 (6 bases). The length of the CDR3 is 17 residues. CDR1 and CDR2 (germline): LNHDA, SQIVND (reference sequence). Trimming removed 8 bases from V and 0 bases from J, with 20 bases in between. Written as DNA, the CDR3 is TGTGCCAGTGTTCGGACAGCAGAATTATATAGCAATCAGCCCCAGCATTTT. The encoded protein is CASVRTAELYSNQPQHF. Using reference TRBV19 and TRBJ1-5 for the parts outside the CDR3, the full variable domain is DGGITQSPKYLFRKEGQNVTLSCEQNLNHDAMYWYRQDPGQGLRLIYYSQIVNDFQKGDIAEGYSVSREKKESFPLTVTSAQKNPTAFYLCASVRTAELYSNQPQHFGDGTRLSIL.

With respect to this clonotype: Possible read error: a much larger clone is one base away. This chain joins TRBV3-1 and TRBJ2-1; the D is unclear. CDR3 length: 11 amino acids. From germline, CDR1 is LGHDT and CDR2 YNNKEL (reference sequence). This chain's CDR3 is CASIGHNEHFF. The CDR3 DNA sequence: TGTGCCAGCATTGGCCACAATGAGCACTTCTTC.

This clonotype has at least ten counts. J is TRBJ2-2 and V is TRBV20-1, with a weak D call TRBD1 (5 bases). V lost 0 bases and J 4 bases, leaving 12 bases between the germline ends. CDR3 size: 15 residues. Germline V CDR1 and CDR2: DFQATT, SNEGSKA (reference sequence). CDR3 in DNA: TGCAGTGCTAGAGAAAGGACAAAGGGCACCGGGGAGCTGTTTTTT. Its translation: CSARERTKGTGELFF.

This clonotype was found many times. This chain uses TRBV2 with TRBJ1-5; 7 nucleotides line up with TRBD1. The CDR3 is 13 amino acids. Trimming cost V 4 bases and J 7 bases; bases outside gene matches: 4. The germline V gene encodes CDR1 SNHLY and CDR2 FYNNEI. The CDR3 nucleotides read TGTGCCAGCAGTGGGCAGGGGGGACAGCCCCAGCATTTT. It encodes CASSGQGGQPQHF. Combining the CDR3 with reference TRBV2 and TRBJ1-5 gives the whole variable domain EPEVTQTPSHQVTQMGQEVILRCVPISNHLYFYWYRQILGQKVEFLVSFYNNEISEKSEIFDDQFSVERPDGSNFTLKIRSTKLEDSAMYFCASSGQGGQPQHFGDGTRLSIL.

In its sample, this clonotype was seen many times. V usage is TRBV2 and J usage is TRBJ1-2; TRBD1 is a possible D gene (5 bases). Germline lookup yields CDR1 SNHLY and CDR2 FYNNEI. V was cut by 6 bases and J by 4 bases, with 12 bases left in between. CDR3 size: 13 residues. The CDR3 is CASSLTESYGYTF. For the CDR3, the DNA is TGTGCCAGCAGCCTGACAGAAAGCTATGGCTACACCTTC.

To note about this clonotype: A much more abundant neighbour one base away suggests this may be a read error. The chain combines TRBV28 with TRBJ2-5; D perhaps matches TRBD1 (6 bases). CDR3 length: 15 amino acids. V lost 6 bases, J lost 2 bases, and 16 bases lay in between. CDR1 is MDHEN and CDR2 is SYDVKM in the germline V gene. CDR3 coding DNA: TGTGCCAGCAGGCGGTGGACAGCGCCGCAAGAGACCCAGTACTTC. This sequence encodes CASRRWTAPQETQYF.

Regarding this clonotype: This CDR3 fails to terminate in the conserved phenylalanine or tryptophan, so it likely reflects a read error. The chain recombines TRBV6-5 with TRBJ2-3; 7 nucleotides agree with TRBD1. The CDR3 is 15 amino acids. CDR1 and CDR2 from the germline V gene are MNHEY and SVGAGI. The CDR3 DNA reads as TGTGACAGCAGTTACGCGCGAACAGGGGCAGATACGCAGTATTCT. Protein product: CDSSYARTGADTQYS.

This clonotype was observed at least ten times. The rearrangement joins TRBV18 to TRBJ1-1, with 7 bases lining up with TRBD1. V gave up 5 bases and J gave up 1 base; unmatched junction bases: 4. This CDR3 contains 14 residues. The germline V gene encodes CDR1 KGHSH and CDR2 LQKENI. CDR3 region: CASSIGTENTEAFF. The DNA for the CDR3 is TGTGCCAGCTCAATTGGGACAGAGAACACTGAAGCTTTCTTT.